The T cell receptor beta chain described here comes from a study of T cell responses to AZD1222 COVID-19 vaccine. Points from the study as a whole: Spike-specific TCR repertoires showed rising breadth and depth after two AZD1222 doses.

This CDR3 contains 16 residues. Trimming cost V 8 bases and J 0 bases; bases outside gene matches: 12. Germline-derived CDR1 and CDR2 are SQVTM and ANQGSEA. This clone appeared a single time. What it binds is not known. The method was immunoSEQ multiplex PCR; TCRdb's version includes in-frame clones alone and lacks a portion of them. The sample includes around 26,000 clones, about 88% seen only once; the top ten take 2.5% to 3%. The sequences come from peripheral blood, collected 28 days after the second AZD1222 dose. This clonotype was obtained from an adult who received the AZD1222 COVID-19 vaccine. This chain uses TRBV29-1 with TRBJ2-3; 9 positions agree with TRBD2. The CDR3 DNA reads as TGCAGCACCGCCGCCGGGAGCGGGGGGAGCACAGATACGCAGTATTTT. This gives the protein CSTAAGSGGSTDTQYF.